Included here is one T cell receptor beta chain sequence, with context. Its antigen remains unknown. This entry comes from a study of PD-1 blockade in classical Hodgkin lymphoma. General study points: The drivers behind the repertoire differences, possibly disease activity or prior therapy, remain undefined. There was a significant rise in CD4+ TCR diversity by C4D1, with no such rise for CD8+. Initiation of nivolumab under 1 year after ASCT led to exclusion of patients. Healthy donors reportedly exceeded newly diagnosed patients in baseline TCR diversity.

The table came from immunoSEQ multiplex PCR; TCRdb's copy has only in-frame clones and leaves some out. The sample has approximately 57,000 clones; less than 95% are singletons. Every patient was affected by relapse after autologous stem cell transplantation, while exposure to brentuximab vedotin was not uniform. Unmatched junction bases numbered 3, after V lost 0 bases and J lost 0 bases. Germline-derived CDR1 and CDR2 are SGHRS and YFSETQ. The CDR3 has 16 residues. This clonotype was sampled from a human donor with classical Hodgkin lymphoma. Sequences were derived from peripheral blood mononuclear cells (PBMCs), sampled before the second cycle of nivolumab. This chain joins TRBV5-1 and TRBJ1-1; 9 nucleotides match TRBD1. The CDR3 DNA reads as TGCGCCAGCAGCTTGGCCGGGACAGGGCTGAACACTGAAGCTTTCTTT. It is translated as CASSLAGTGLNTEAFF.